This T cell receptor (beta chain) was sequenced during a study of cytomegalovirus exposure and HLA in healthy donors. Broader study findings: TCR beta V- and J-gene trimming was later associated with a missense DCLRE1C variant. The study labeled under 200 TCR beta chains cytomegalovirus-associated.

V lost 5 bases, J lost 1 base, and 15 bases lay in between. The CDR3 length is 15 residues. Per germline, CDR1 SGDLS and CDR2 YYNGEE. A remark on this clone: The antigen is undetermined.

Primers for the PCR totalled 60 Vbeta and 13 Jbeta. Here immunoSEQ multiplex PCR was the method, and the copy in TCRdb shows in-frame clones only, minus some. The sample carries around 200,000 clones, around 83% recorded once. This chain connects TRBV9 to TRBJ2-5; possible D gene TRBD1, 6 bases. The sample comprised PBMCs. The receptor comes from a girl aged 10-17 years in good health and CMV-seronegative. The CDR3 coding sequence is TGTGCCAGCAGGCGTACAGGGTCCCCCCAAGAGACCCAGTACTTC. It yields the protein CASRRTGSPQETQYF.